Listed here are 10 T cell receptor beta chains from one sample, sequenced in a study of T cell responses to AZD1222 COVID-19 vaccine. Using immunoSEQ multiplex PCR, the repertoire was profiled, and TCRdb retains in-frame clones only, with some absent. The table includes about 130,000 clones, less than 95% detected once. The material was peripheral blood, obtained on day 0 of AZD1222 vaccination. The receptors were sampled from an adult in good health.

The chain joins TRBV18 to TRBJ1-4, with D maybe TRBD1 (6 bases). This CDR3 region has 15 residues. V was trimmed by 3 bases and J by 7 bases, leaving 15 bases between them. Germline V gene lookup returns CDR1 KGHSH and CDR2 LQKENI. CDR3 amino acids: CASSPDPRGGEKLFF. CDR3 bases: TGTGCCAGCTCACCTGATCCCAGGGGTGGTGAAAAACTGTTTTTT.

The CDR3 sequence is CATSRMGNSNQPQHF. CDR3 nucleotide sequence: TGTGCCACCAGCAGGATGGGGAATAGCAATCAGCCCCAGCATTTT. J is TRBJ1-5 and V is TRBV15; no clear D gene. Germline V gives CDR1 LNHNV, CDR2 YYDKDF (reference sequence). V dropped 3 bases and J dropped 0 bases, with 9 bases sitting between them. There are 15 residues in the CDR3.

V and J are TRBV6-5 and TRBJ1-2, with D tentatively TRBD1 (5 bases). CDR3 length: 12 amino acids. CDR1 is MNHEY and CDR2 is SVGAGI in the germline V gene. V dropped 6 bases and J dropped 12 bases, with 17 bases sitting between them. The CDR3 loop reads CASRQNRDPDTF. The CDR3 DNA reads TGTGCCAGCAGACAAAACCGGGACCCTGACACCTTC.

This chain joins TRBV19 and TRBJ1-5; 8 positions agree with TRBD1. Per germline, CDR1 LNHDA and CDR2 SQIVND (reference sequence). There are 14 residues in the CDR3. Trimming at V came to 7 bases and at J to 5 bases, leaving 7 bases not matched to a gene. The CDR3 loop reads CASKRTGKDQPQHF. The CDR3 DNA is TGTGCCAGTAAAAGGACAGGGAAGGATCAGCCCCAGCATTTT.

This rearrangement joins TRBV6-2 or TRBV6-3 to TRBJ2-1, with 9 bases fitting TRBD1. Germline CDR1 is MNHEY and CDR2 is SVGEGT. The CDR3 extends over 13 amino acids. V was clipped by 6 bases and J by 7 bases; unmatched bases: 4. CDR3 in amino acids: CASSLDRGNEQFF. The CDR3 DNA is TGTGCCAGCAGCCTCGACAGGGGGAATGAGCAGTTCTTC.

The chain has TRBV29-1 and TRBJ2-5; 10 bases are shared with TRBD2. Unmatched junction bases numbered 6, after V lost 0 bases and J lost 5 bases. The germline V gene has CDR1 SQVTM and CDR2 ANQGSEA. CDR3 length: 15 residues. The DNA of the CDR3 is TGCAGCGTTGAAGATGGGTCTAGCGGGGGCGAGACCCAGTACTTC. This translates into CSVEDGSSGGETQYF. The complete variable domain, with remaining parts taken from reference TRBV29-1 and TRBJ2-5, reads SAVISQKPSRDICQRGTSLTIQCQVDSQVTMMFWYRQQPGQSLTLIATANQGSEATYESGFVIDKFPISRPNLTFSTLTVSNMSPEDSSIYLCSVEDGSSGGETQYFGPGTRLLVL.

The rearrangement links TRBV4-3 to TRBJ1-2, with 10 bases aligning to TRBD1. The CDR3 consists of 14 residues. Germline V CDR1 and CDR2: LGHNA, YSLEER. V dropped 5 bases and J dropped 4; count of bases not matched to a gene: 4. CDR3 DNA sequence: TGCGCCAGCAGCAGGGACAGGGGCGTCTATGGCTACACCTTC. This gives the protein CASSRDRGVYGYTF.

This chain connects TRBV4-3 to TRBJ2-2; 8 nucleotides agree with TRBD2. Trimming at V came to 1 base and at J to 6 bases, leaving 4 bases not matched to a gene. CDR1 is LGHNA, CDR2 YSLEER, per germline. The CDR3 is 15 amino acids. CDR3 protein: CASSQAGGKAGELFF. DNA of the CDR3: TGCGCCAGCAGCCAAGCGGGAGGGAAGGCCGGGGAGCTGTTTTTT.

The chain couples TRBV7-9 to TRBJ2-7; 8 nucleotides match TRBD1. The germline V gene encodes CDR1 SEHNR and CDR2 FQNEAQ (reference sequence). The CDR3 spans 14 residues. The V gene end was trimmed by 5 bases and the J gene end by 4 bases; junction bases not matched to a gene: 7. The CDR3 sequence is CASSQPGQGYEQYF. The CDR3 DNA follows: TGTGCCAGCAGCCAACCTGGACAGGGATACGAGCAGTACTTC.

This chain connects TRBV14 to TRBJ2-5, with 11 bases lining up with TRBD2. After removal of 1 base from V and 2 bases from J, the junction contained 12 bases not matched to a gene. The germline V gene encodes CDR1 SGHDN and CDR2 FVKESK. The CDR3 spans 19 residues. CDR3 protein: CASSQGRASGGPVQETQYF. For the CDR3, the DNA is TGTGCCAGCAGCCAAGGGAGGGCTAGCGGGGGGCCTGTACAAGAGACCCAGTACTTC.